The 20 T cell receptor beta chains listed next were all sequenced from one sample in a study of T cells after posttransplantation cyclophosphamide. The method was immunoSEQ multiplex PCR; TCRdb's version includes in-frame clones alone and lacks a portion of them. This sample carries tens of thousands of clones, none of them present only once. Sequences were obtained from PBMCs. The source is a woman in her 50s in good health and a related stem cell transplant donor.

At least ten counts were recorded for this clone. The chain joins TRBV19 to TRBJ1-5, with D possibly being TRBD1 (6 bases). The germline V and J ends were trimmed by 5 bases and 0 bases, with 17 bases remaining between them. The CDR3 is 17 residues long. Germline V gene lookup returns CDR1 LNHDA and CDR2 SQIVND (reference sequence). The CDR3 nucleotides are TGTGCCAGTAGTTCCTGGACAGACGTATATAGCAATCAGCCCCAGCATTTT. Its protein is CASSSWTDVYSNQPQHF.

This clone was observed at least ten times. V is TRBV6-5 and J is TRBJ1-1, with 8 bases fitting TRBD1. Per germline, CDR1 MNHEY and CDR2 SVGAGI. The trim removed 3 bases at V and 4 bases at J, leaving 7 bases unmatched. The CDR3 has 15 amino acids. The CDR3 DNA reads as TGTGCCAGCAGTTATCGGTCAGGGGGCTTCACTGAAGCTTTCTTT. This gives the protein CASSYRSGGFTEAFF.

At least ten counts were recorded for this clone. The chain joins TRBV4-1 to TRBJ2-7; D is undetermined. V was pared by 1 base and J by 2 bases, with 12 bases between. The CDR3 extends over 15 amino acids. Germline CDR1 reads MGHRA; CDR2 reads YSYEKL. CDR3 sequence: CASSQVSDFTYEQYF. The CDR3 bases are TGCGCCAGCAGCCAAGTTTCCGACTTCACCTACGAGCAGTACTTC.

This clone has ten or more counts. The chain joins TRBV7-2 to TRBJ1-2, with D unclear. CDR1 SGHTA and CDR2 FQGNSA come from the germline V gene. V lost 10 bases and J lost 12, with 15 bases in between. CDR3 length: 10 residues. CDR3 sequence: CATLRPPNTF. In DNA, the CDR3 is TGTGCCACACTAAGGCCGCCAAACACCTTC.

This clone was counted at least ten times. CDR3 residues: CASSVDPRTYEQYF. CDR3 nucleotide sequence: TGTGCCAGCAGCGTAGACCCGCGGACCTACGAGCAGTACTTC. The J gene is TRBJ2-7, the V gene TRBV9; the D is unclear. This CDR3 is 14 amino acids long. With 0 bases removed from V and 2 bases from J, the gap between germline ends came to 9 bases. Germline assignment: CDR1 SGDLS and CDR2 YYNGEE.

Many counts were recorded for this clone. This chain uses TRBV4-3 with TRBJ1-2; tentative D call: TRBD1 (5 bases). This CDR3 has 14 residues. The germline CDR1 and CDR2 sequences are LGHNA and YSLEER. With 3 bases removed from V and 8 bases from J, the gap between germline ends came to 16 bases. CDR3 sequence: CASSQDGGVLGYTF. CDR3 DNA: TGCGCCAGCAGCCAGGACGGGGGGGTTTTAGGCTACACCTTC.

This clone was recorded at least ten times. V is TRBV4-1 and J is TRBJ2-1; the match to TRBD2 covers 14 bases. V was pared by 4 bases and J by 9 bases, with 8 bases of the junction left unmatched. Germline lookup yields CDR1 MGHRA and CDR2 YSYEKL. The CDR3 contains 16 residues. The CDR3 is CASSRKGLAGDIEQFF. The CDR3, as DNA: TGCGCCAGCAGCCGGAAGGGACTAGCGGGAGATATTGAGCAGTTCTTC.

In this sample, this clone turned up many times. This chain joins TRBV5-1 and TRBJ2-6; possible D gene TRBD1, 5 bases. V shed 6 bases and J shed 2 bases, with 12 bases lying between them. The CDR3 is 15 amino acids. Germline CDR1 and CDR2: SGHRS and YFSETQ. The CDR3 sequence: CASIDQGTGANVLTF. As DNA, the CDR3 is TGCGCCAGCATCGATCAGGGCACTGGGGCCAACGTCCTGACTTTC.

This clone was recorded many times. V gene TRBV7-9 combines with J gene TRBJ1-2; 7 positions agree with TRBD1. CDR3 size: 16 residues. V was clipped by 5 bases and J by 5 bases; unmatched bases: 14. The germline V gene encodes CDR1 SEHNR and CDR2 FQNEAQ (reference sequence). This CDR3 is CASSIGGGQQNYGYTF. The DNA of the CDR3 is TGTGCCAGCAGCATAGGTGGGGGACAGCAGAATTATGGCTACACCTTC.

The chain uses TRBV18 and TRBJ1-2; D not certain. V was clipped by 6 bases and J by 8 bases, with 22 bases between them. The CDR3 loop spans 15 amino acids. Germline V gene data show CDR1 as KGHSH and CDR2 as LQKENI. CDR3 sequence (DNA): TGTGCCAGCTCTCCGTCTTCCGAGCGGGCTAGCGGCTACACCTTC. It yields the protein CASSPSSERASGYTF.

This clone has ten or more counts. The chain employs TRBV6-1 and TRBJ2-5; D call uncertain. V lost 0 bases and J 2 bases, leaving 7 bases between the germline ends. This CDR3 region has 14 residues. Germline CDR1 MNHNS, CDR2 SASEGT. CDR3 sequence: CASSEAWQQETQYF. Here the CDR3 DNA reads TGTGCCAGCAGTGAAGCTTGGCAGCAAGAGACCCAGTACTTC.

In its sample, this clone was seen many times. CDR3 coding DNA: TGTGCCAGCTGCCCTCGGTGGGCGAGATGCAATGAGCAGTTCTTC. This codes for CASCPRWARCNEQFF. V gene TRBV2 combines with J gene TRBJ2-1; D is unresolved. Trimming stripped 8 bases from V and 6 bases from J, with 20 bases between. Germline values: CDR1 SNHLY, CDR2 FYNNEI. The CDR3 runs 15 residues. The full variable domain, its missing parts supplied by reference TRBV2 and TRBJ2-1, is EPEVTQTPSHQVTQMGQEVILRCVPISNHLYFYWYRQILGQKVEFLVSFYNNEISEKSEIFDDQFSVERPDGSNFTLKIRSTKLEDSAMYFCASCPRWARCNEQFFGPGTRLTVL.

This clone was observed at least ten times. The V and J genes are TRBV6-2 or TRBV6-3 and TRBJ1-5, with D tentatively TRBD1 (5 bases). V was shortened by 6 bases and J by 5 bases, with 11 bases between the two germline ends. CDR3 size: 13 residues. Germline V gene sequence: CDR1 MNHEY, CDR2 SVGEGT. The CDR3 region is CASRLDTYQPQHF. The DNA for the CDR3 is TGTGCCAGCAGATTGGACACTTATCAGCCCCAGCATTTT.

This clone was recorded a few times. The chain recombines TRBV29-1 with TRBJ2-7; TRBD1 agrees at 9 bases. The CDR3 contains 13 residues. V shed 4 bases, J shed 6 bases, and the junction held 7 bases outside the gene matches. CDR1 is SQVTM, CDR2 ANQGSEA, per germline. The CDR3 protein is CSVGGTGSLEQYF. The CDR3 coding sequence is TGCAGCGTTGGCGGGACAGGGTCGCTCGAGCAGTACTTC.

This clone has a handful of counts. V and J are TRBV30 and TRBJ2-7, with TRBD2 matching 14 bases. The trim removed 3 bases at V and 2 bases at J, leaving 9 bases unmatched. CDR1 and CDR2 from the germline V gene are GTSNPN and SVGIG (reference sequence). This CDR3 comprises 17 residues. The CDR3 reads CAWRLTSGRAPPYEQYF. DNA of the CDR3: TGTGCCTGGAGGCTGACTAGCGGGAGGGCCCCCCCCTACGAGCAGTACTTC.

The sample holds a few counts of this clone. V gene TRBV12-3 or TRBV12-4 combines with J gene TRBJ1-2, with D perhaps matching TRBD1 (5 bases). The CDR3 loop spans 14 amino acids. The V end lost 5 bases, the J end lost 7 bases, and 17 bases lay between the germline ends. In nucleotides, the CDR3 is TGTGCCAGCAGTCCAGGGAGGGGCCGCCGTGGCTACACCTTC. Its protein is CASSPGRGRRGYTF.

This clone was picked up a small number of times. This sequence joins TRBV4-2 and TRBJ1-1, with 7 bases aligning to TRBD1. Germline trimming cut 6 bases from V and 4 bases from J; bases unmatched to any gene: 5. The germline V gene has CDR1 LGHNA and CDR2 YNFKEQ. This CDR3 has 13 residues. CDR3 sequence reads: CASRQGPGTEAFF. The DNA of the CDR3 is TGTGCCAGCAGACAGGGGCCGGGCACTGAAGCTTTCTTT.

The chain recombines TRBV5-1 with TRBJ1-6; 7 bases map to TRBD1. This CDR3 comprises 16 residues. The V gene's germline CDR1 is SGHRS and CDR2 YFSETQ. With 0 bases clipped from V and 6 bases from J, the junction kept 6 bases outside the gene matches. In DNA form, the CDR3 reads TGCGCCAGCAGCTTGGCCCCCGGGACAGTTAATTCACCCCTCCACTTT. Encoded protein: CASSLAPGTVNSPLHF.

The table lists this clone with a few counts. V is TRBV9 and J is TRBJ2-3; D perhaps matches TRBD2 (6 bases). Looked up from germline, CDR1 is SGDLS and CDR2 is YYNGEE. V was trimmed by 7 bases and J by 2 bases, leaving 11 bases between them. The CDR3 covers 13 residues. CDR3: CASGSGNTDTQYF. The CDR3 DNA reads TGTGCCAGCGGTAGCGGAAACACAGATACGCAGTATTTT.

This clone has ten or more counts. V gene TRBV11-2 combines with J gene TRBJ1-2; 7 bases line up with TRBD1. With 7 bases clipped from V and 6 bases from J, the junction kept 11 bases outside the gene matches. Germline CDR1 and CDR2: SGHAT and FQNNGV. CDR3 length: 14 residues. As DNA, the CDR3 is TGTGCCAGCATCGGAGGTGGGACAGACAATGGCTACACCTTC. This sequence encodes CASIGGGTDNGYTF.